A selection of T cell receptor beta chains follows, all from one sample in a study of T-cell reconstitution after alpha-beta-depleted transplantation in children. Using its own MiXCR run on the PCR reads, TCRdb lists one record per CDR3 protein. The profile shows 700,000 or so distinct CDR3 sequences, about an eighth of them singletons. Material: PBMCs, obtained before TCRalphabeta/CD19-depleted stem cell transplant. The receptors come from a girl aged 2 to 9 with congenital amegakaryocytic thrombocytopenia, due to receive a stem cell transplant. The CDR3 runs from the conserved cysteine through the conserved F or W. D genes are given only for firm matches. Expanded clones get a size class; other rows say once, few or many, or leave the size out.

TRBJ2-5 | TRBD2 | TRBV5-1 | . | CASSLGLAGVLETQYF | TGCGCCAGCAGCTTGGGGCTAGCGGGAGTCTTGGAGACCCAGTACTTC
TRBJ2-1 | TRBD1 | TRBV29-1 | many | CSASPFGTGPNEQFF | TGCAGCGCTAGTCCCTTCGGGACAGGTCCCAATGAGCAGTTCTTC
TRBJ1-3 | . | TRBV7-9 | few | CASSLNRETGNTIYF | TGTGCCAGCAGCTTGAACAGGGAGACTGGAAACACCATATATTTT
TRBJ2-7 | . | TRBV29-1 | few | CSAVTVSYEQYF | TGCAGCGCCGTAACAGTTTCCTACGAGCAGTACTTC
TRBJ2-3 | . | TRBV29-1 | few | CSVEGDWMSGYTDTQYF | TGCAGCGTTGAGGGGGACTGGATGAGCGGGTACACAGATACGCAGTATTTT
TRBJ2-1 | . | TRBV20-1 | many | CSARGDFVAYNEQFF | TGCAGTGCTAGGGGGGACTTCGTTGCCTACAATGAGCAGTTCTTC
TRBJ2-3 | . | TRBV12-3/TRBV12-4 | many | CASSLSFLARQGTQYF | TGTGCCAGCAGTTTATCTTTCCTAGCGAGACAGGGAACGCAGTATTTT
TRBJ2-3 | . | TRBV5-1 | many | CASSLGSTEGADTQYF | TGCGCCAGCAGCTTGGGAAGCACCGAGGGGGCAGATACGCAGTATTTT
TRBJ2-7 | . | TRBV29-1 | few | CSVGVKDDYEQYF | TGCAGCGTTGGGGTCAAAGACGACTACGAGCAGTACTTC
TRBJ2-1 | TRBD2 | TRBV29-1 | many | CSVDRTSLKNEQFF | TGCAGCGTTGACAGGACTAGTTTAAAGAATGAGCAGTTCTTC
TRBJ1-2 | . | TRBV12-5 | . | CASGPEVPPPGGYTF | TGTGCTAGTGGTCCCGAAGTCCCTCCGCCGGGTGGCTACACCTTC
TRBJ2-2 | . | TRBV7-7 | . | CASSLGFEMNTGELFF | TGTGCCAGCAGCTTAGGATTTGAGATGAACACCGGGGAGCTGTTTTTT
TRBJ2-3 | . | TRBV6-5 | many | CASSNTNTQYF | TGTGCCAGCAGCAACACAAATACGCAGTATTTT
TRBJ2-1 | . | TRBV12-3/TRBV12-4 | many | CASGTTTYNEQFF | TGTGCCAGCGGGACAACCACTTACAATGAGCAGTTCTTC
TRBJ1-3 | TRBD1 | TRBV3-1 | few | CASSPRGTVNSGNTIYF | TGTGCCAGCAGCCCTCGCGGGACAGTGAACTCTGGAAACACCATATATTTT
TRBJ2-7 | TRBD1 | TRBV7-8 | many | CASSVQGITYEQYF | TGTGCCAGCAGCGTACAGGGGATAACCTACGAGCAGTACTTC
TRBJ2-2 | TRBD2 | TRBV5-1 | few | CASSLLRLGAGGTGELFF | TGCGCCAGCAGCTTGCTCCGCTTAGGAGCGGGAGGGACCGGGGAGCTGTTTTTT
TRBJ2-1 | TRBD2 | TRBV11-3 | many | CASSSGTSGGTDEQFF | TGTGCCAGCAGCTCCGGGACTAGCGGTGGGACTGATGAGCAGTTCTTC
TRBJ1-1 | . | TRBV12-3/TRBV12-4 | few | CASRKVDTEAFF | TGTGCCAGCAGAAAGGTGGACACTGAAGCTTTCTTT
TRBJ2-3 | . | TRBV5-1 | few | CASSTAARGGDTQYF | TGCGCCAGCAGCACCGCCGCCAGAGGGGGAGATACGCAGTATTTT
TRBJ2-1 | TRBD1 | TRBV24-1 | many | CATSDPGTGSDEQFF | TGTGCCACCAGTGATCCGGGGACAGGTTCTGATGAGCAGTTCTTC
TRBJ1-4 | . | TRBV5-4 | . | CASSLGTGFVDEKLFF | TGTGCCAGCAGCTTGGGCACAGGGTTTGTCGATGAAAAACTGTTTTTT
TRBJ2-3 | TRBD2 | TRBV28 | many | CASSFGLAGTDTQYF | TGTGCCAGCAGTTTCGGACTAGCCGGCACAGATACGCAGTATTTT
TRBJ2-1 | TRBD2 | TRBV20-1 | . | CSATISGSSFHEQFF | TGCAGTGCAACGATTAGCGGGAGCAGTTTCCATGAGCAGTTCTTC
TRBJ2-6 | . | TRBV27 | . | CASSSTTGSGANVLTF | TGTGCCAGCAGTTCCACAACAGGGTCTGGGGCCAACGTCCTGACTTTC
TRBJ2-7 | TRBD1 | TRBV29-1 | . | CSGGQGPEQYF | TGCAGCGGGGGACAGGGACCCGAGCAGTACTTC
TRBJ2-1 | . | TRBV7-9 | . | CASSLKAGGLNEQFF | TGTGCCAGCAGCTTAAAAGCGGGTGGGTTGAATGAGCAGTTCTTC